These 12 T cell receptor beta chains originate from one sample sequenced in a study of blood T cell repertoires in COVID-19. The data were produced by immunoSEQ multiplex PCR, yet TCRdb's version contains in-frame clones alone and is incomplete. The sample contains about 340,000 clones, approximately 82% of which appear only once. Sequenced sample: peripheral blood. The receptors were sampled from a young man with active or convalescent COVID-19.

Comment on this clone: A junction end diverges from the germline sequence, so it may reflect a read error. This sequence joins TRBV6-5 and TRBJ1-5; TRBD1 is a possible D gene (6 bases). Germline V gene data show CDR1 as MNHEY and CDR2 as SVGAGI. This CDR3 is 15 amino acids long. This chain's CDR3 is CTSSYGGASGQPQHF. In DNA form, the CDR3 reads TGTACCAGCAGTTACGGGGGGGCGTCCGGTCAGCCCCAGCATTTT.

The chain links TRBV21-1 to TRBJ1-1; the table names TRBD1, a call not compared with the DNA. TRBV21-1 is given as a pseudogene. The CDR3 has 14 amino acids. Here the CDR3 reads CASSKFTVDTEAFF. CDR3 nucleotide sequence: TGTGCCAGCAGCAAATTCACAGTTGACACTGAAGCTTTCTTT.

CDR3 amino acids: CASAGQGNSPLHF. The CDR3 DNA follows: TGTGCCAGCGCCGGTCAGGGTAATTCACCCCTCCACTTT. The chain is built from TRBV27 and TRBJ1-6; D is possibly TRBD1 (5 bases). V was pared by 8 bases and J by 6 bases, with 11 bases between. The V gene's germline CDR1 is MNHEY and CDR2 SMNVEV (reference sequence). There are 13 residues in the CDR3.

The rearrangement joins TRBV6-5 to TRBJ1-4; perhaps TRBD1 as D (5 bases). With 5 bases removed from V and 3 bases from J, the gap between germline ends came to 10 bases. The germline CDR1 and CDR2 sequences are MNHEY and SVGAGI. The CDR3 consists of 14 residues. The CDR3 protein is CASSPQVSNEKLFF. The DNA for the CDR3 is TGTGCCAGCAGTCCACAGGTGTCTAATGAAAAACTGTTTTTT.

This clone was seen a handful of times. The chain uses TRBV6-5 and TRBJ1-1; possible D gene TRBD1, 6 bases. CDR1 and CDR2 from the germline V gene are MNHEY and SVGAGI. V was trimmed by 7 bases and J by 3 bases, leaving 6 bases between them. The CDR3 runs 11 residues. The CDR3 DNA is TGTGCCAGCACAGGGGACACTGAAGCTTTCTTT. It codes for CASTGDTEAFF.

This chain links TRBV5-4 with TRBJ2-3, with D possibly being TRBD1 (5 bases). V lost 4 bases to trimming and J lost 1 base, with 13 bases between them. In germline, CDR1 is SGHNT, CDR2 YYREEE (reference sequence). This CDR3 spans 15 amino acids. CDR3 sequence reads: CASSPARVRTDTQYF. As DNA, the CDR3 is TGTGCCAGCAGCCCAGCCAGGGTTCGCACAGATACGCAGTATTTT.

This chain joins TRBV4-1 and TRBJ1-4; the match to TRBD1 covers 8 bases. In germline, CDR1 is MGHRA, CDR2 YSYEKL. The CDR3 runs 15 residues. Trimming cost V 4 bases and J 3 bases; bases outside gene matches: 4. The CDR3 bases are TGCGCCAGCAGCCGAGGGGGACAGGCTAATGAAAAACTGTTTTTT. It specifies CASSRGGQANEKLFF.

The gene calls are TRBV19 and TRBJ1-6; the match to TRBD1 covers 8 bases. Germline V CDR1 and CDR2: LNHDA, SQIVND (reference sequence). There are 15 residues in the CDR3. The V segment lost 7 bases and the J segment 1 base; nucleotides outside the gene matches: 3. CDR3 coding DNA: TGTGCCAGTAACAGGGGGAATTCCTATAATTCACCCCTCCACTTT. It translates to CASNRGNSYNSPLHF.

This chain uses TRBV30 with TRBJ1-1, with TRBD1 as a possible D gene (5 bases). This CDR3 is built from 12 residues. Germline values: CDR1 GTSNPN, CDR2 SVGIG (reference sequence). V was shortened by 2 bases and J by 10 bases, with 14 bases between the two germline ends. The CDR3 loop reads CAWSSAQGRAFF. The CDR3 DNA is TGTGCCTGGAGTTCAGCGCAGGGCCGAGCTTTCTTT.

The chain joins TRBV5-1 to TRBJ2-2, with 14 nucleotides matching TRBD2. The V gene's germline CDR1 is SGHRS and CDR2 YFSETQ. J gave up 0 bases and V 2 bases, and 3 bases lay outside the gene matches. The CDR3 runs to 18 residues. The CDR3 DNA reads TGCGCCAGCAGCTTCGGACTAGCGGGAGGAACGAACACCGGGGAGCTGTTTTTT. Its translation: CASSFGLAGGTNTGELFF.

The rearrangement links TRBV28 to TRBJ1-2; weak D call: TRBD1 (6 bases). CDR1 and CDR2 (germline): MDHEN, SYDVKM. Between the trimmed V and J ends, which lost 4 bases and 4 bases, there was a span of 10 bases. The CDR3 has 13 residues. CDR3: CASSSTGPYGYTF. The CDR3 DNA sequence: TGTGCCAGCAGTTCTACAGGGCCCTATGGCTACACCTTC.

The chain combines TRBV4-2 with TRBJ1-6, with D maybe TRBD1 (5 bases). V shed 0 bases and J shed 9 bases, with 18 bases lying between them. CDR3 size: 17 residues. Germline V gives CDR1 LGHNA, CDR2 YNFKEQ. The CDR3 nucleotides are TGTGCCAGCAGCCAAGATCGGTCTGGGGACGGGGGTTCACCCCTCCACTTT. This gives the protein CASSQDRSGDGGSPLHF.